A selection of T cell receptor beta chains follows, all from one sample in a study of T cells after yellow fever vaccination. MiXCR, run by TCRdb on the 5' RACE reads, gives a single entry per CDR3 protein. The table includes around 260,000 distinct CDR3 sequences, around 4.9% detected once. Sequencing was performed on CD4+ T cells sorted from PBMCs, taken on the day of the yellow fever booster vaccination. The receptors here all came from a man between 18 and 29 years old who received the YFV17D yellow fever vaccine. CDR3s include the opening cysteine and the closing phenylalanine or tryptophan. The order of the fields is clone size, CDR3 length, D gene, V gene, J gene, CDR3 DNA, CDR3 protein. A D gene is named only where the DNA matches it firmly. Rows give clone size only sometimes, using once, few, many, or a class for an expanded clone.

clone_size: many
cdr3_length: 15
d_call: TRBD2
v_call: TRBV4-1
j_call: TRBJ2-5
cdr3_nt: TGCGCCAGCAGCCAAGACGGGGCGGGGGAAGAGACCCAGTACTTC
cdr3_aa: CASSQDGAGEETQYF

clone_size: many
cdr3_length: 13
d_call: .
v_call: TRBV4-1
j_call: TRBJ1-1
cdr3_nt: TGCGCCAGCAGCTTCGCCAGGTGGACTGAAGCTTTCTTT
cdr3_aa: CASSFARWTEAFF

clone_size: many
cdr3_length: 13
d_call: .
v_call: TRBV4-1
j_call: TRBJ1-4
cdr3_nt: TGCGCCAGCAGCCCGGGGGACATTGAAAAACTGTTTTTT
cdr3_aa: CASSPGDIEKLFF

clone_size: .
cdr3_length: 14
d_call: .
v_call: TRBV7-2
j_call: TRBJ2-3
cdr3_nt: TGTGCCAGCAGCTTCTTCGGGGGACCAGATACGCAGTATTTT
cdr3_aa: CASSFFGGPDTQYF

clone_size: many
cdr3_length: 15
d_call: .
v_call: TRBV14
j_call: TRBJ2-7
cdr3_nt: TGTGCCAGCAGCCTCAGAAATTCAAACTCCTACGAGCAGTACTTC
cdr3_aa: CASSLRNSNSYEQYF

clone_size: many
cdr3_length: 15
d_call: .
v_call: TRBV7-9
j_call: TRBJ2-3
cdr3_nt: TGTGCCAGCAGCTTAGGAGGGTTTAGCACAGATACGCAGTATTTT
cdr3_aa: CASSLGGFSTDTQYF

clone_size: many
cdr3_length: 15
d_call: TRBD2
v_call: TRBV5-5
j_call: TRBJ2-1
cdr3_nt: TGTGCCAGCAGCCGGGGGACTAGCGCGGACAATGAGCAGTTCTTC
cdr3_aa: CASSRGTSADNEQFF

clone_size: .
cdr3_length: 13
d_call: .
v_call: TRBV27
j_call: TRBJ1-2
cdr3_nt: TGTGCCAGCAGCGGGACATATAACTATGGCTACACCTTC
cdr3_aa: CASSGTYNYGYTF

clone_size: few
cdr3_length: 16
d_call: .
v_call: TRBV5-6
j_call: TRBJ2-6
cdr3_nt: TGTGCCAGCAGCTTAGGAGTGAGCTCTGGGGCCAACGTCCTGACTTTC
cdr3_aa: CASSLGVSSGANVLTF

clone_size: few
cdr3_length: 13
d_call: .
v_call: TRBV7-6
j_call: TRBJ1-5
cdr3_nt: TGTGCCAGCAGCTTAACCGATAATCAGCCCCAGCATTTT
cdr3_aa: CASSLTDNQPQHF

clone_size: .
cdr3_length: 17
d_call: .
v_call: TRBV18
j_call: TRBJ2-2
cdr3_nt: TGTGCCAGCTCACCCCTACTCGGCGGGGAGAACACCGGGGAGCTGTTTTTT
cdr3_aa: CASSPLLGGENTGELFF

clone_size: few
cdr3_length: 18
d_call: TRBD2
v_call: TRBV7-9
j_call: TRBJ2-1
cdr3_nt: TGTGCCAGCAGCTTAGTTGGACTAGCGGTTCTCCTAGACAATGAGCAGTTCTTC
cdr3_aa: CASSLVGLAVLLDNEQFF

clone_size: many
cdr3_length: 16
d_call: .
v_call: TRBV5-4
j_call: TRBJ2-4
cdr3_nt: TGTGCCAGCAGCTATTGGAAGGGGGCCGGGGGAAACATTCAGTACTTC
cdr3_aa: CASSYWKGAGGNIQYF

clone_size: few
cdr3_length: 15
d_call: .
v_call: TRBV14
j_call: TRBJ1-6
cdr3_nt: TGTGCCAGCAGCCAAGCTTTGGTGGAAGATTCACCCCTCCACTTT
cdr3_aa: CASSQALVEDSPLHF

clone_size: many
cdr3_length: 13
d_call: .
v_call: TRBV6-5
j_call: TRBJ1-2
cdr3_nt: TGTGCCAGCAGTACCCCGGGGGTCTATGGCTACACCTTC
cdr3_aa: CASSTPGVYGYTF

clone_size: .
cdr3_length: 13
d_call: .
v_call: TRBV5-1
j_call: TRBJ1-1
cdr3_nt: TGCGCCAGCAGCTTCCCAGGAAACACTGAAGCTTTCTTT
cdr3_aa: CASSFPGNTEAFF

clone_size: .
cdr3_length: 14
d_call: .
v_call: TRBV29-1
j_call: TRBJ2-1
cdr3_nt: TGCAGCGTTTATAGCGCCCGTGGTGTGGATGAGCAGTTCTTC
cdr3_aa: CSVYSARGVDEQFF

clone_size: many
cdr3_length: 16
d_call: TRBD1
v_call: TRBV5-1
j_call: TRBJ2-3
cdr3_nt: TGCGCCAGCAGCCTAACAGGGGGCTTGGTTCCAGATACGCAGTATTTT
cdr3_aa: CASSLTGGLVPDTQYF

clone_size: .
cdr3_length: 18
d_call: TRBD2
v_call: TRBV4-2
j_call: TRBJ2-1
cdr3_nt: TGTGCCAGCAGCCAAGCAGAGGGGAAAGGGACTAGCGGTGAGACCCAGTTCTTC
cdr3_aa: CASSQAEGKGTSGETQFF

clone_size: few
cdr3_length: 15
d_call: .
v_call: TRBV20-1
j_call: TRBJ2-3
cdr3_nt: TGCAGTGCCAGGTTGCAGGGCTCTAGCACAGATACGCAGTATTTT
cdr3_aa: CSARLQGSSTDTQYF

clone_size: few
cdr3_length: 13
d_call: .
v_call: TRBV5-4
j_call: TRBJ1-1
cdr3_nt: TGTGCCAGCAGCTTGGCAGGGCAAGCTGAAGCTTTCTTT
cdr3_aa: CASSLAGQAEAFF

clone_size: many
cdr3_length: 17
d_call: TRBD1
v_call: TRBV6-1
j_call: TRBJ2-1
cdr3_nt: TGTGCCAGCATTGTGAACCCAGGGGGCGGCCGCTACAATGAGCAGTTCTTC
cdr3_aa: CASIVNPGGGRYNEQFF

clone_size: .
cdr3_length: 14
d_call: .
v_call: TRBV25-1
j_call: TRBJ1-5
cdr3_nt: TGTGCCAGCAGCGCGGCCGGGAGCAATCAGCCCCAGCATTTT
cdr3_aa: CASSAAGSNQPQHF

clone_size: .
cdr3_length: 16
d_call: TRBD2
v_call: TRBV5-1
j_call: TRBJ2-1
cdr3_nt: TGCGCCAGCAGCTTGAATCCTAGCGGGCACTACAATGAGCAGTTCTTC
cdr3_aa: CASSLNPSGHYNEQFF

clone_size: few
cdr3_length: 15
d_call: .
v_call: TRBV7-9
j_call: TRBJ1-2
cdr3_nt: TGTGCCAGCAGCTTAAGGGCCAATGGAAGAGGAGGCTACACCTTC
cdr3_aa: CASSLRANGRGGYTF

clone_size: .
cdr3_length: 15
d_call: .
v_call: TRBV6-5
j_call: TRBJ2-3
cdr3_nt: TGTGCCAGCAGTTACTCCGCAAAAATTACAGATACGCAGTATTTT
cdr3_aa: CASSYSAKITDTQYF

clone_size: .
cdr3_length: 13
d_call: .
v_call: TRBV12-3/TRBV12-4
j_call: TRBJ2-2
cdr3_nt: TGTGCCAGCAGTCCAACTCTGAGTCGGGAGCTGTTTTTT
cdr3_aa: CASSPTLSRELFF

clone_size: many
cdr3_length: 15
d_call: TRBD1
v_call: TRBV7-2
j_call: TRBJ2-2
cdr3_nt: TGTGCCAGCAGGACAGGGGTTACGAACACCGGGGAGCTGTTTTTT
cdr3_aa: CASRTGVTNTGELFF

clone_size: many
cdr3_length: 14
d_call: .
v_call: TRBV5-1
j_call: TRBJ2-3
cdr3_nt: TGCGCCAGCAGCTTGCGGTTCCGGGGGGATACGCAGTATTTT
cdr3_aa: CASSLRFRGDTQYF

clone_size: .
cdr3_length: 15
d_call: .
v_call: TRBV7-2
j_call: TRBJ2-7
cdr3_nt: TGTGCCAGCAGCTCTCGTCTGACAACCTCCTACGAGCAGTACTTC
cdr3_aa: CASSSRLTTSYEQYF

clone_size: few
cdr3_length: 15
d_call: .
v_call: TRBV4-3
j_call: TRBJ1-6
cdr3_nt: TGCGCCAGCAGCCTAGTCGGGGGCGGCGATTCACCCCTCCACTTT
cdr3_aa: CASSLVGGGDSPLHF

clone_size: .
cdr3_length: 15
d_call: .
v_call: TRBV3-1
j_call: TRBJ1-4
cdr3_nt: TGTGCCAGCAGCCAACCCGGGACCGGAGGGGAAAAACTGTTTTTT
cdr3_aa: CASSQPGTGGEKLFF

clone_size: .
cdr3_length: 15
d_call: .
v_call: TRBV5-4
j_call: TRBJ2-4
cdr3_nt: TGTGCCAGCAGCTTGGAGGCCAGGGGAAGGGGCATTCAGTACTTC
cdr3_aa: CASSLEARGRGIQYF

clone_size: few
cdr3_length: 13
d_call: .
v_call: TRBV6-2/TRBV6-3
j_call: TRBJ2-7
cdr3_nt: TGTGCCAGCAGTACGGGACTGAGGAACGAGCAGTACTTC
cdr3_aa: CASSTGLRNEQYF

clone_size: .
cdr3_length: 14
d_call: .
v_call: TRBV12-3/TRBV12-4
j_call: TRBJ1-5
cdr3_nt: TGTGCCAGCAAGCGAACGGCCAGCAATCAGCCCCAGCATTTT
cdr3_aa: CASKRTASNQPQHF

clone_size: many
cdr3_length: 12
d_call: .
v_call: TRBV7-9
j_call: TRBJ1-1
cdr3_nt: TGTGCCAGCAGCTTCGGGAACACTGAAGCTTTCTTT
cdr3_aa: CASSFGNTEAFF

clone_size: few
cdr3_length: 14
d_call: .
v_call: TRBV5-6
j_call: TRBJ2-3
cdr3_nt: TGTGCCAGCAGCTTGGTCGGGCGGTCAGATACGCAGTATTTT
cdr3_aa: CASSLVGRSDTQYF

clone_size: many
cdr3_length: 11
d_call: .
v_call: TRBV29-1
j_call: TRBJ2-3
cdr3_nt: TGCAGCGGGGGGTACACAGATACGCAGTATTTT
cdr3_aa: CSGGYTDTQYF

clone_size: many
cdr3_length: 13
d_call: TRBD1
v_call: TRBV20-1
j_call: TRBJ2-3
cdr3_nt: TGCAGTGCTCTGACAGGGTTCACAGATACGCAGTATTTT
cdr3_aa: CSALTGFTDTQYF

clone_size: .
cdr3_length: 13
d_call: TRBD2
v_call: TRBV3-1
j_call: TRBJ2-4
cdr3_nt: TGTGCCAGTGCTAGCGGGGGAAAAAACATTCAGTACTTC
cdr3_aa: CASASGGKNIQYF

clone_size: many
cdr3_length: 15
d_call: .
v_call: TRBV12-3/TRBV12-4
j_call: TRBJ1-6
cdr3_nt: TGTGCCAGCAGGGGAACGATAGCCTATAATTCACCCCTCCACTTT
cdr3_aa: CASRGTIAYNSPLHF

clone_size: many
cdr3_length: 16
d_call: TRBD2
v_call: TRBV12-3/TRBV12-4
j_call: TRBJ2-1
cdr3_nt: TGTGCCAGCAGTGTGGCGGGACTAGCGGGCTCCAATGAGCAGTTCTTC
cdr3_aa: CASSVAGLAGSNEQFF

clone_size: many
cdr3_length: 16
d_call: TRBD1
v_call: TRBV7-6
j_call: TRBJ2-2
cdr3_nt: TGTGCCAGCAGCTTCCCGGGACAGGGATCTCCTGGGGAGCTGTTTTTT
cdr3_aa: CASSFPGQGSPGELFF

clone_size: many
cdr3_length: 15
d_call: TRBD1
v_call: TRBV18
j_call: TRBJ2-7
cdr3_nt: TGTGCCAGCTCATTAATGGGCGGACAGGGGGCCGAGCAGTACTTC
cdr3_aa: CASSLMGGQGAEQYF

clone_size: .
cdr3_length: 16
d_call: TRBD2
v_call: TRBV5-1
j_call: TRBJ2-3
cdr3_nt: TGCGCCAGCAGCGCCCAGGTAGCGGGGGGCGGAGATACGCAGTATTTT
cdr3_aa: CASSAQVAGGGDTQYF

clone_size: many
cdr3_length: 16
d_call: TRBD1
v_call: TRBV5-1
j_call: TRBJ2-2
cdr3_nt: TGCGCCAGCCGACACCCACAGGGGACGAACACCGGGGAGCTGTTTTTT
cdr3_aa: CASRHPQGTNTGELFF

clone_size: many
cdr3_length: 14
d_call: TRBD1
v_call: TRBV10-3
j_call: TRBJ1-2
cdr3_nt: TGTGCCACCGGGACCGGGACAGGGTATCAAGGCTACACCTTC
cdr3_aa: CATGTGTGYQGYTF

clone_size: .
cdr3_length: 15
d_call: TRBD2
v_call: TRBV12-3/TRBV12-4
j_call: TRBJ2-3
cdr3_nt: TGTGCCAGCAGTCCACGGGGAGGGGTGCCAGATACGCAGTATTTT
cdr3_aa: CASSPRGGVPDTQYF

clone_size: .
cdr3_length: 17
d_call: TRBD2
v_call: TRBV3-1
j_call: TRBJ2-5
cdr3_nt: TGTGCCAGCAGCCCCCGACTAGCGGGGGGTCCCCCGGAGACCCAGTACTTC
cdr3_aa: CASSPRLAGGPPETQYF

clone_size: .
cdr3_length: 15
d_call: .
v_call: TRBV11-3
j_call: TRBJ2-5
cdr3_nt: TGTGCCAGCAGCTCGGGCGCCGGGGGGCCGGTGACCCAGTACTTC
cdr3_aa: CASSSGAGGPVTQYF

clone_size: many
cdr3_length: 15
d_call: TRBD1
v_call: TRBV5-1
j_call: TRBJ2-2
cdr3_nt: TGCGCCAGCAGCTTGGCCGGGACAGACACCGGGGAGCTGTTTTTT
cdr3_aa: CASSLAGTDTGELFF

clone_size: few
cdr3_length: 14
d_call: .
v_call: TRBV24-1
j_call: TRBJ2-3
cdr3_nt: TGTGCCACCAGCCCTAAGGGCGGCACAGATACGCAGTATTTT
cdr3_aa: CATSPKGGTDTQYF

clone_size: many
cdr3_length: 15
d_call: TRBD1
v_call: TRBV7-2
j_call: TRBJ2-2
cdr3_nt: TGTGCCAGCAGCTCCGCAGGGGGACAGGCCGGGGAGCTGTTTTTT
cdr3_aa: CASSSAGGQAGELFF

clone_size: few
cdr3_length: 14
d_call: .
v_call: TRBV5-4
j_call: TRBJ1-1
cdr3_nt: TGTGCCAGCAGCTTGATCGGGGTGAACACTGAAGCTTTCTTT
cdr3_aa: CASSLIGVNTEAFF

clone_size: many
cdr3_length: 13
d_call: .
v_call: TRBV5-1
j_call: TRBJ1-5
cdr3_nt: TGCGCCAGCAGTCCAACAGGGTATCAGCCCCAGCATTTT
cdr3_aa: CASSPTGYQPQHF

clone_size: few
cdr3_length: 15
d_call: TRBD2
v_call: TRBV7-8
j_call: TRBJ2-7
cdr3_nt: TGTGCCAGCAGACTAGGACTAGCGCGGACATACGAGCAGTACTTC
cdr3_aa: CASRLGLARTYEQYF